Below, 8 T cell receptor beta chains from the same sample are listed, as sequenced in a study of cytomegalovirus exposure and HLA in healthy donors. The PCR used 60 Vbeta and 13 Jbeta primers. TCRdb's copy holds only in-frame clones and misses some; the assay was immunoSEQ multiplex PCR. The sample holds tens of thousands of clones, approximately 70% seen once. Source material: PBMCs. Every receptor here comes from a man aged 45-65 years in good health and CMV-seronegative.

This chain links TRBV5-4 with TRBJ2-1; 8 bases are shared with TRBD2. This CDR3 is built from 15 residues. Germline CDR1 reads SGHNT; CDR2 reads YYREEE (reference sequence). The trim removed 4 bases at V and 1 base at J, leaving 4 bases unmatched. In DNA, the CDR3 is TGTGCCAGCAGCGCCGGGGGGGCGTCCTACAATGAGCAGTTCTTC. It translates to CASSAGGASYNEQFF. The whole variable domain, remainder taken from reference TRBV5-4 and TRBJ2-1, is ETGVTQSPTHLIKTRGQQVTLRCSSQSGHNTVSWYQQALGQGPQFIFQYYREEENGRGNFPPRFSGLQFPNYSSELNVNALELDDSALYLCASSAGGASYNEQFFGPGTRLTVL.

This chain links TRBV11-2 with TRBJ2-3; 15 bases line up with TRBD2. The CDR3 extends over 16 amino acids. Looked up from germline, CDR1 is SGHAT and CDR2 is FQNNGV. The V and J ends lost 6 bases and 4 bases, in that order; junction bases with no gene match: 5. CDR3 residues: CASRGLAGGLADTQYF. The CDR3 nucleotides read TGTGCCAGCAGGGGACTAGCGGGGGGCCTGGCAGATACGCAGTATTTT.

The chain couples TRBV11-1 to TRBJ2-2, with 10 bases that match TRBD1. V lost 3 bases to trimming and J lost 4 bases; unmatched junction nucleotides: 2. Germline CDR1 is SGHAT and CDR2 is FQDESV (reference sequence). The CDR3 is 15 amino acids. The CDR3 here is CASSFDRGPTGELFF. The CDR3 coding sequence is TGTGCCAGCAGCTTCGACAGGGGGCCCACCGGGGAGCTGTTTTTT.

The chain has TRBV10-3 and TRBJ2-5; 7 positions agree with TRBD1. Germline V CDR1 and CDR2: ENHRY, SYGVKD. This CDR3 comprises 12 residues. With 5 bases clipped from V and 3 bases from J, the junction kept 0 bases outside the gene matches. The CDR3 DNA is TGTGCCATCAGTCAGGGGGAAGAGACCCAGTACTTC. It yields the protein CAISQGEETQYF.

The chain joins TRBV6-1 to TRBJ2-7, with a possible D match to TRBD1 (6 bases). Germline CDR1 is MNHNS and CDR2 is SASEGT. The V end lost 6 bases, the J end lost 4 bases, and 16 bases lay between the germline ends. The CDR3 extends over 14 amino acids. CDR3 sequence reads: CASRETGSQYEQYF. The CDR3 DNA is TGTGCCAGCAGAGAGACAGGTTCCCAATACGAGCAGTACTTC.

The V gene is TRBV30, the J gene TRBJ1-1; 7 bases agree with TRBD1. The CDR3 runs to 13 residues. CDR1 and CDR2 (germline): GTSNPN, SVGIG (reference sequence). The V and J ends lost 2 bases and 2 bases, in that order; junction bases with no gene match: 2. CDR3 in amino acids: CAWSRQGNTEAFF. The CDR3 DNA reads as TGTGCCTGGAGTCGACAGGGAAACACTGAAGCTTTCTTT.

The chain employs TRBV7-8 and TRBJ1-2, with D possibly being TRBD1 (5 bases). Trimming cost V 3 bases and J 4 bases, with 18 bases left between them. Germline V lookup: CDR1 SGHVS, CDR2 FQNEAQ. The CDR3 contains 16 residues. The CDR3 reads CASSLSRGAGLYGYTF. The DNA for the CDR3 is TGTGCCAGCAGCTTGTCCCGTGGGGCAGGGCTCTATGGCTACACCTTC.

The chain couples TRBV5-4 to TRBJ2-6; the D is unclear. The germline CDR1 and CDR2 sequences are SGHNT and YYREEE (reference sequence). This CDR3 has 16 amino acids. The V end lost 4 bases, the J end lost 1 base, and 12 bases lay between the germline ends. DNA of the CDR3: TGTGCCAGCAGCCCTCCCCCTTTATCTGGGGCCAACGTCCTGACTTTC. This gives the protein CASSPPPLSGANVLTF. Supplemented by reference TRBV5-4 and TRBJ2-6, the full variable domain reads ETGVTQSPTHLIKTRGQQVTLRCSSQSGHNTVSWYQQALGQGPQFIFQYYREEENGRGNFPPRFSGLQFPNYSSELNVNALELDDSALYLCASSPPPLSGANVLTFGAGSRLTVL.